The source of this T cell receptor (beta chain) is a study of blood T cell repertoires in COVID-19. About the research overall: COVID-19 samples from acute and convalescent phases originated in the United States, Italy and Spain. T cells, B-cell-depleted T cells, or PBMCs supplied cDNA or gDNA.

In the original workflow: Estimated nucleated cell counts came from reference gene primer amplification. Sequencing used immunoSEQ multiplex PCR; TCRdb keeps in-frame clones, though not all of them. Clone size and the V and J calls come from that table; the DNA yielded D and trimming. Among around 86,000 clones, 70% to 85% were seen once, and the ten largest hold around an eighth. The CDR3 consists of 15 residues. V was clipped by 1 base and J by 3 bases, with 10 bases between them. Germline CDR1 SEHNR, CDR2 FQNEAQ (reference sequence). The chain employs TRBV7-9 and TRBJ1-5; D uncertain. The TCR comes from a human donor in a cohort sampled during active COVID-19. The sequencing input was peripheral blood. CDR3 coding DNA: TGTGCCAGCAGCTTAGGAGAGGAGTACAATCAGCCCCAGCATTTT. Translated: CASSLGEEYNQPQHF. Full variable domain (rest looked up from reference TRBV7-9 and TRBJ1-5): DTGVSQNPRHKITKRGQNVTFRCDPISEHNRLYWYRQTLGQGPEFLTYFQNEAQLEKSRLLSDRFSAERPKGSFSTLEIQRTEQGDSAMYLCASSLGEEYNQPQHFGDGTRLSIL.